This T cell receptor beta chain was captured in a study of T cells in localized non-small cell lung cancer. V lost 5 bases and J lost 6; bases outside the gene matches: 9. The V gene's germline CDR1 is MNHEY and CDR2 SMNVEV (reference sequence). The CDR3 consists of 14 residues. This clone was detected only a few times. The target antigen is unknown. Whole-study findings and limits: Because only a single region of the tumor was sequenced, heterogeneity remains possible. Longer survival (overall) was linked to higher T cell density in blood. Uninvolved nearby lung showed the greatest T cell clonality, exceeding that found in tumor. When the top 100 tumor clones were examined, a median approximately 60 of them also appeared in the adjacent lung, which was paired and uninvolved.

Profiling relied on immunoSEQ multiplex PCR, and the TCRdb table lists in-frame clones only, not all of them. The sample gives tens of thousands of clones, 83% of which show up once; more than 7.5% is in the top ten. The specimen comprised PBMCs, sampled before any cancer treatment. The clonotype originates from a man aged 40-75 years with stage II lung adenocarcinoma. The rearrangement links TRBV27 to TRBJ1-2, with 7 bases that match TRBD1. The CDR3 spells CASSPTPGTDGYTF. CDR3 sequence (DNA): TGTGCCAGCAGTCCCACACCCGGGACAGATGGCTACACCTTC.